The clone carrying this T cell receptor beta chain was counted only a few times. The target antigen is unknown. Three rounds of nested PCR, following a modified ARM-PCR protocol, produced the TCRbeta library. TCRdb processed the multiplex PCR reads anew with MiXCR; each CDR3 protein has one entry. The table shows some 100,000 distinct CDR3 sequences, with about 80% occurring only once. This sample is part of a study of tumor and adjacent non-tumor tissue in lung cancer. Study outcomes and limitations: Compared with tumor, normal lung showed significantly lower TCR diversity.

No cell sorting was done before RNA was extracted from the tissue. The normal lung tissue was taken more than 3 cm from the tumor edge. Trimming cost V 6 bases and J 2 bases, with 13 bases left between them. Germline lookup yields CDR1 SNHLY and CDR2 FYNNEI. CDR3 length: 14 residues. The receptor was derived from a man in his 60s with small cell lung cancer. The V gene is TRBV2, the J gene TRBJ1-2, with a tentative D call TRBD1 (5 bases). What was sequenced was distant non-tumor lung tissue. In DNA, the CDR3 is TGTGCCAGCAGAGTTCAGGGCGCCAACTATGGCTACACCTTC. Residues: CASRVQGANYGYTF.